This TCR beta chain comes out of a study of response to subunit inactivated influenza vaccine. TCRdb used MiXCR to reprocess the RT-PCR reads, holding one entry per CDR3 protein. The table lists hundreds of thousands of distinct CDR3 sequences, roughly 22% of them singletons. Study-wide points: The authors proposed limited new T cell recruitment per seasonal influenza vaccination.

Concerning this clonotype: Its antigen is not known.

The germline gives CDR1 SGHTA, CDR2 FQGNSA. V lost 6 bases, J lost 2 bases, and 9 bases stayed unmatched. The CDR3 length is 16 residues. Sequences were derived from PBMCs from blood, sampled less than 22 months after vaccination. The V gene is TRBV7-2, the J gene TRBJ2-2, with 7 bases identical to TRBD2. The sequence was collected from a man between 50 and 69 years old who received an inactivated influenza vaccine. DNA for the CDR3: TGTGCCAGCAGGGCTGACTCGGGACTAAACACCGGGGAGCTGTTTTTT. The encoded protein is CASRADSGLNTGELFF.